This record covers a single TCR beta chain. Its antigen is undetermined. The germline V gene encodes CDR1 MNHEY and CDR2 SMNVEV (reference sequence). The CDR3 runs to 17 residues. Trimming cost V 4 bases and J 3 bases, with 19 bases left between them. PCR was performed a second time for about 7 to 11 cycles using a sample-barcoded 5' primer and a J-beta primer mix. A single record per CDR3 protein comes from TCRdb applying MiXCR to the 5' RACE reads. This table has around 800,000 distinct CDR3 sequences, approximately 55% appearing once. This record comes from a study of blood T cells in healthy people across ages. General study findings and limits: Estimated diversity across one million T cells was deemed an underestimate.

The sequenced sample consisted of blood. The sequence was obtained from a man older than 75 in good health. The chain employs TRBV27 and TRBJ2-1; the D gene could be TRBD1 or TRBD2 (5 bases each). CDR3 in DNA: TGTGCCAGCAGTTCCCTAACGTTCCGGGGACGCTACAATGAGCAGTTCTTC. Translating gives CASSSLTFRGRYNEQFF.